Below, one T cell receptor (beta chain) is given with its context. The antigen remains undetermined. V lost 3 bases to trimming and J lost 5 bases, with 11 bases between them. The germline CDR1 and CDR2 sequences are MNHEY and SMNVEV (reference sequence). This CDR3 is built from 15 residues. This specimen belongs to a study of T cells after yellow fever vaccination. Whole-study results and caveats: A limited proportion of clonotypes was detected within both the CD4 and CD8 compartments. Abundant clonotypes from the bulk population could get into FACS-sorted repertoires as contaminants. It was the secondary response that reached its peak faster, day 5 versus 15, but it was weaker.

TCRdb recomputed calls from the 5' RACE reads with MiXCR, one row per CDR3 protein. Here the sample spans around 400,000 distinct CDR3 sequences, around a tenth being singletons. This clonotype was obtained from a man between 18 and 35 years old who received the YFV17D yellow fever vaccine. The chain employs TRBV27 and TRBJ1-6; D is ambiguous. This sample comprised PBMCs, obtained on the day of the first yellow fever vaccination. CDR3 protein: CASSFRTADNSPLHF. In nucleotides, the CDR3 is TGTGCCAGCAGTTTCCGGACGGCCGATAATTCACCCCTCCACTTT.